Presented here are 14 T cell receptor beta chains from one specimen sequenced in a study of Ad26.COV2.S vaccination and SARS-CoV-2 variants. Treatment noted: approximately 18 received Ad26.COV2.S at low or high dose, single or two shots; 5 received placebo; per-sample allocation not given. Specimens were obtained on day 63 following the first vaccine or placebo injection. Repertoires were generated with immunoSEQ multiplex PCR, while TCRdb's copy carries only in-frame clones and drops some. The data show over 400,000 clones, approximately 92% seen once. The sequencing here drew on peripheral blood, taken in a trial of Ad26.COV2.S vaccine versus placebo. The receptors originated from a person between 18 and 65 years old who received the Ad26.COV2.S COVID-19 vaccine or a placebo.

The J gene is TRBJ1-4, the V gene TRBV2; 11 bases map to TRBD1. V was clipped by 7 bases and J by 7 bases; unmatched bases: 2. The CDR3 contains 13 residues. In germline, CDR1 is SNHLY, CDR2 FYNNEI. CDR3 amino acids: CASNGQGAEKLFF. The DNA of the CDR3 is TGTGCCAGCAACGGACAGGGGGCTGAAAAACTGTTTTTT.

The table lists this clone with a count of one. The chain combines TRBV19 with TRBJ1-5; 8 bases align to TRBD1. In germline, CDR1 is LNHDA, CDR2 SQIVND (reference sequence). Losses at the gene ends were 2 bases for V and 14 bases for J; bases not matched to a gene: 5. The CDR3 extends over 12 amino acids. CDR3 region: CASSILQGGKHF. The CDR3 nucleotides read TGTGCCAGTAGTATATTACAGGGGGGGAAGCATTTT.

This clone was counted a few times. The J gene is TRBJ2-7, the V gene TRBV2; 11 positions match TRBD1. CDR1 and CDR2 from the germline V gene are SNHLY and FYNNEI. Trimming took 6 bases from V and 3 from J; bases not matched to a gene: 4. The CDR3 covers 14 residues. The CDR3: CASSGQGALYEQYF. CDR3 DNA sequence: TGTGCCAGCAGCGGACAGGGGGCCCTCTACGAGCAGTACTTC. The whole variable domain, remainder taken from reference TRBV2 and TRBJ2-7, is EPEVTQTPSHQVTQMGQEVILRCVPISNHLYFYWYRQILGQKVEFLVSFYNNEISEKSEIFDDQFSVERPDGSNFTLKIRSTKLEDSAMYFCASSGQGALYEQYFGPGTRLTVT.

For the CDR3, the DNA is TGTGCCAGCAGCCAAGGGGGTCGAGGGAGGTTCCGGGGCACAGATACGCAGTATTTT. It codes for CASSQGGRGRFRGTDTQYF. J is TRBJ2-3 and V is TRBV4-2; TRBD2 might be the D (6 bases). The CDR3 contains 19 residues. V was clipped by 1 base and J by 1 base, with 21 bases between them. Germline V gene sequence: CDR1 LGHNA, CDR2 YNFKEQ.

The chain carries TRBV7-2 and TRBJ2-3, with a tentative D call TRBD2 (6 bases). The CDR3 length is 15 residues. Germline CDR1 and CDR2: SGHTA and FQGNSA. The V gene lost 5 bases and the J gene lost 2 bases, with 14 bases spanning the gap. CDR3 DNA sequence: TGTGCCAGCAGCCCTAGAGCGGGCACCACAGATACGCAGTATTTT. Translating gives CASSPRAGTTDTQYF. The full variable domain, in which reference TRBV7-2 and TRBJ2-3 provide the parts outside the CDR3, is GAGVSQSPSNKVTEKGKDVELRCDPISGHTALYWYRQSLGQGLEFLIYFQGNSAPDKSGLPSDRFSAERTGGSVSTLTIQRTQQEDSAVYLCASSPRAGTTDTQYFGPGTRLTVL.

The genes are TRBV6-2 or TRBV6-3 and TRBJ1-2; TRBD1 might be the D (6 bases). Trimming took off 2 bases at V and 4 bases at J, with 14 bases between the two ends. Germline CDR1 reads MNHEY; CDR2 reads SVGEGT. This CDR3 is built from 15 residues. The CDR3 region is CASSYGRGKAYGYTF. The CDR3 DNA is TGTGCCAGCAGTTACGGAAGGGGGAAGGCCTATGGCTACACCTTC.

This sequence joins TRBV2 and TRBJ2-3; D remains ambiguous. The CDR3 extends over 15 amino acids. CDR1 is SNHLY, CDR2 FYNNEI, per germline. V was shortened by 5 bases and J by 1 base, with 13 bases between the two germline ends. CDR3 DNA: TGTGCCAGCAGTCCGCGAAGGACGGGCACAGATACGCAGTATTTT. This codes for CASSPRRTGTDTQYF.

The V gene is TRBV29-1, the J gene TRBJ2-3, with 8 nucleotides matching TRBD2. Germline lookup yields CDR1 SQVTM and CDR2 ANQGSEA. V lost 7 bases, J lost 1 base, and 7 bases stayed unmatched. CDR3 length: 14 residues. The CDR3 loop is CSAGTSGGTDTQYF. For the CDR3, the DNA is TGCAGCGCCGGAACTAGCGGAGGCACAGATACGCAGTATTTT.

The chain couples TRBV25-1 to TRBJ2-3; 9 bases are a match to TRBD1. Germline V gene lookup returns CDR1 MGHDK and CDR2 SYGVNS. The CDR3 extends over 16 amino acids. V trimming: 1 base; J trimming: 4 bases; junction bases outside the gene matches: 6. For the CDR3, the DNA is TGTGCCAGCAGTGAATTCGGAGGGACAGGGTCAGATACGCAGTATTTT. Amino acids: CASSEFGGTGSDTQYF.

The chain links TRBV18 to TRBJ2-7; D possibly uses TRBD1 or TRBD2 (6 bases each). Per the germline V gene, CDR1 is KGHSH and CDR2 is LQKENI. This CDR3 contains 15 residues. The V and J ends lost 2 bases and 6 bases respectively, with 17 bases between them. For the CDR3, the DNA is TGTGCCAGCTCACCAAGCGGGCAGGGGCGCTTCGAGCAGTACGTC. This encodes CASSPSGQGRFEQYV.

CDR3 protein: CASSLVAGSFYEQYF. DNA for the CDR3: TGTGCCAGCAGCTTGGTGGCAGGGAGTTTCTACGAGCAGTACTTC. V is TRBV7-6 and J is TRBJ2-7, with D tentatively TRBD1 or TRBD2 (5 bases each). Germline V CDR1 and CDR2: SGHVS, FNYEAQ. V lost 3 bases and J lost 3, with 15 bases in between. The CDR3 runs to 15 residues.

The gene calls are TRBV4-1 and TRBJ2-1; 10 bases align to TRBD2. Germline lookup yields CDR1 MGHRA and CDR2 YSYEKL. Trimming cost V 4 bases and J 9 bases; bases outside gene matches: 3. CDR3 size: 13 residues. The CDR3 loop reads CASSPRTSGEQFF. The DNA of the CDR3 is TGCGCCAGCAGCCCCCGGACTAGCGGTGAGCAGTTCTTC.

The chain carries TRBV6-5 and TRBJ1-2, with D possibly being TRBD1 (5 bases). This CDR3 is 12 amino acids long. Germline loops: CDR1 MNHEY, CDR2 SVGAGI. The germline V and J ends were trimmed by 6 bases and 4 bases, with 9 bases remaining between them. CDR3 bases: TGTGCCAGCAGGCAAGGGGTCTATGGCTACACCTTC. Protein sequence: CASRQGVYGYTF.

The rearrangement uses TRBV11-3 and TRBJ2-1; D unresolved. The CDR3 covers 15 residues. Germline values: CDR1 SGHNT, CDR2 YENEEA. V lost 7 bases to trimming and J lost 0 bases, with 13 bases between them. CDR3 DNA sequence: TGTGCCAGCATCCTAGGACGCGGCTCCTACAATGAGCAGTTCTTC. It specifies CASILGRGSYNEQFF.